One and the same sample provided the 27 T cell receptor beta chains below, sequenced in a study of cytomegalovirus exposure and HLA in healthy donors. Both 60 Vbeta primers and 13 Jbeta primers went into the PCR. Data came from immunoSEQ multiplex PCR; TCRdb stores just in-frame clones and leaves some out. The table lists approximately 170,000 clones, just under 75% of them singletons. Input material: PBMCs. The receptors come from a man in his thirties or forties in good health and CMV-seropositive.

The chain carries TRBV18 and TRBJ1-2; 9 positions match TRBD1. V dropped 2 bases and J dropped 7; count of bases not matched to a gene: 5. CDR1 KGHSH and CDR2 LQKENI come from the germline V gene. CDR3 length equals 14 residues. This chain's CDR3 is CASSPGDREIGYTF. The DNA for the CDR3 is TGTGCCAGCTCACCAGGGGACAGGGAAATTGGCTACACCTTC. Based on the CDR3 plus reference TRBV18 and TRBJ1-2, the full variable domain is NAGVMQNPRHLVRRRGQEARLRCSPMKGHSHVYWYRQLPEEGLKFMVYLQKENIIDESGMPKERFSAEFPKEGPSILRIQQVVRGDSAAYFCASSPGDREIGYTFGSGTRLTVV.

This chain uses TRBV7-9 with TRBJ1-1; D unresolved. The CDR3 is 14 amino acids. Germline V lookup: CDR1 SEHNR, CDR2 FQNEAQ (reference sequence). The ends were cut back, 6 bases at V and 0 bases at J, with 11 bases in the middle. The CDR3 coding sequence is TGTGCCAGCAGTCCACCCACAATGAACACTGAAGCTTTCTTT. It specifies CASSPPTMNTEAFF. Combining the CDR3 with reference TRBV7-9 and TRBJ1-1 gives the whole variable domain DTGVSQNPRHKITKRGQNVTFRCDPISEHNRLYWYRQTLGQGPEFLTYFQNEAQLEKSRLLSDRFSAERPKGSFSTLEIQRTEQGDSAMYLCASSPPTMNTEAFFGQGTRLTVV.

The J gene is TRBJ2-2, the V gene TRBV4-3; TRBD2 matches 7 bases. The J segment lost 6 bases and the V segment lost 1 base, leaving 2 bases of the junction unmatched. The CDR3 consists of 14 residues. CDR1 and CDR2 from the germline V gene are LGHNA and YSLEER. The CDR3 region is CASSQGAGAGELFF. The CDR3 DNA reads as TGCGCCAGCAGCCAAGGGGCGGGAGCCGGGGAGCTGTTTTTT.

This chain connects TRBV5-4 to TRBJ2-6; the D gene is possibly TRBD1 (5 bases). Germline CDR1 and CDR2: SGHNT and YYREEE (reference sequence). This CDR3 is 14 amino acids long. V gave up 4 bases and J gave up 2 bases, with 7 bases separating them. The DNA of the CDR3 is TGTGCCAGCAGCCCGGACACTGGGGCCAACGTCCTGACTTTC. This translates into CASSPDTGANVLTF. The complete variable domain, with remaining parts taken from reference TRBV5-4 and TRBJ2-6, reads ETGVTQSPTHLIKTRGQQVTLRCSSQSGHNTVSWYQQALGQGPQFIFQYYREEENGRGNFPPRFSGLQFPNYSSELNVNALELDDSALYLCASSPDTGANVLTFGAGSRLTVL.

The table lists this clone with a count of one. The chain recombines TRBV4-3 with TRBJ1-6, with a tentative D call TRBD1 (5 bases). The CDR3 has 15 amino acids. Trimming took off 4 bases at V and 10 bases at J, with 17 bases between the two ends. Germline assignment: CDR1 LGHNA and CDR2 YSLEER. CDR3 amino acids: CASSRTSGVNSPLHF. In nucleotides, the CDR3 is TGCGCCAGCAGCCGAACTTCGGGGGTGAACTCACCCCTCCACTTT.

V gene TRBV29-1 combines with J gene TRBJ2-5; 8 positions match TRBD2. Germline lookup yields CDR1 SQVTM and CDR2 ANQGSEA. There are 13 residues in the CDR3. After removal of 7 bases from V and 1 base from J, the junction contained 5 bases not matched to a gene. Here the CDR3 reads CSALTSVQETQYF. The CDR3 DNA reads TGCAGCGCCCTGACTAGCGTCCAAGAGACCCAGTACTTC.

J is TRBJ2-7 and V is TRBV10-3; 10 bases are a match to TRBD2. CDR1 and CDR2 from the germline V gene are ENHRY and SYGVKD. V shed 7 bases and J 4 bases; nucleotides not matched to a gene: 10. This CDR3 spans 15 amino acids. The chain's CDR3 is CAIKDLAGVKYEQYF. The CDR3 coding sequence is TGTGCCATCAAGGATCTAGCGGGAGTTAAGTACGAGCAGTACTTC.

The V and J genes are TRBV18 and TRBJ2-3, with D maybe TRBD1 (5 bases). Germline V gene sequence: CDR1 KGHSH, CDR2 LQKENI. CDR3 length: 15 amino acids. Trimming took off 3 bases at V and 0 bases at J, with 10 bases between the two ends. In DNA form, the CDR3 reads TGTGCCAGCTCACCCGACAGCTCTAGCACAGATACGCAGTATTTT. Translating gives CASSPDSSSTDTQYF.

The chain couples TRBV28 to TRBJ1-5; a possible D gene is TRBD1 (5 bases). This CDR3 is built from 14 residues. CDR1 MDHEN and CDR2 SYDVKM come from the germline V gene. Trimming removed 2 bases from V and 9 bases from J, with 14 bases in between. CDR3 sequence (DNA): TGTGCCAGCAGTTTAGAGGCAGGCCAGGGGCCCCAGCATTTT. Residues: CASSLEAGQGPQHF.

CDR3 coding DNA: TGTGCCAGTAGTATACTAGCGGGAGAGAGGGGAGACCCAGTACTTTGGGGGGAGACCCAGTACTTC. This gives the protein CASSILAGERGDPVLWGETQYF. The genes are TRBV19 and TRBJ2-5; TRBD2 matches 10 bases. With V trimmed by 2 bases and J by 5 bases, 26 bases remained unmatched. Germline V gives CDR1 LNHDA, CDR2 SQIVND (reference sequence). The CDR3 consists of 22 residues. Full variable domain (rest looked up from reference TRBV19 and TRBJ2-5): DGGITQSPKYLFRKEGQNVTLSCEQNLNHDAMYWYRQDPGQGLRLIYYSQIVNDFQKGDIAEGYSVSREKKESFPLTVTSAQKNPTAFYLCASSILAGERGDPVLWGETQYFGPGTRLLVL.

The chain carries TRBV5-1 and TRBJ2-1, with 14 bases lining up with TRBD2. Losses at the gene ends were 0 bases for V and 8 bases for J; bases not matched to a gene: 1. This CDR3 has 15 amino acids. CDR1 and CDR2 (germline): SGHRS, YFSETQ. CDR3 region: CASSLGLAGGDEQFF. CDR3 DNA: TGCGCCAGCAGCTTGGGACTAGCGGGAGGGGATGAGCAGTTCTTC.

The chain couples TRBV7-9 to TRBJ2-2, with TRBD2 matching 7 bases. The trim removed 4 bases at V and 7 bases at J, leaving 9 bases unmatched. Looked up from germline, CDR1 is SEHNR and CDR2 is FQNEAQ (reference sequence). The CDR3 is made up of 15 amino acids. The CDR3 spells CASSSPGLSGGELFF. The CDR3 DNA reads TGTGCCAGCAGCTCCCCGGGACTATCGGGCGGGGAGCTGTTTTTT.

Worth noting for this clone: This same CDR3 is encoded by further DNA sequences in the sample. The chain employs TRBV7-6 and TRBJ2-3; no definite D call. CDR1 and CDR2 (germline): SGHVS, FNYEAQ. V lost 1 base to trimming and J lost 6 bases, with 8 bases between them. This CDR3 spans 13 amino acids. CDR3 coding DNA: TGTGCCAGCAGCTTAGAGAGAACGGATACGCAGTATTTT. Translation: CASSLERTDTQYF.

For this clone: An end of the junction does not agree with germline; a read error may underlie this. The chain couples TRBV4-2 to TRBJ2-1; TRBD1 agrees at 11 bases. This CDR3 region has 16 residues. Germline CDR1 is LGHNA and CDR2 is YNFKEQ. In DNA form, the CDR3 reads TGTGCCGGCAGCCCGGGACAGGGGGGATTGAGCAATGAGCAGTTCTTC. Its protein is CAGSPGQGGLSNEQFF.

This clone turned up a few times. J is TRBJ2-7 and V is TRBV6-1, with 14 bases aligning to TRBD2. With 1 base clipped from V and 3 bases from J, the junction kept 17 bases outside the gene matches. The CDR3 runs to 21 residues. CDR1 is MNHNS and CDR2 is SASEGT in the germline V gene. This CDR3 reads CASSEDRLGRTSGGPNYEQYF. The CDR3 DNA is TGTGCCAGCAGTGAAGATAGGTTAGGGCGGACTAGCGGGGGGCCTAACTACGAGCAGTACTTC.

This rearrangement joins TRBV18 to TRBJ2-3; TRBD1 agrees at 11 bases. Germline V gene sequence: CDR1 KGHSH, CDR2 LQKENI. V dropped 6 bases and J dropped 3; count of bases not matched to a gene: 2. This CDR3 is built from 14 residues. The chain's CDR3 is CASSRDRGTDTQYF. The CDR3 nucleotides read TGTGCCAGCTCGCGGGACAGGGGGACAGATACGCAGTATTTT.

The V and J genes are TRBV7-9 and TRBJ2-1; D not resolved. Germline V gene data show CDR1 as SEHNR and CDR2 as FQNEAQ (reference sequence). Trimming removed 1 base from V and 0 bases from J, with 4 bases in between. The CDR3 length is 14 residues. The CDR3 loop reads CASSLVLSYNEQFF. In DNA, the CDR3 is TGTGCCAGCAGCTTAGTCCTCTCCTACAATGAGCAGTTCTTC.

This chain uses TRBV12-5 with TRBJ2-3; 16 bases line up with TRBD2. Per the germline V gene, CDR1 is LGHNT and CDR2 is FRNRAP. V was pared by 6 bases and J by 2 bases, with 8 bases of the junction left unmatched. This CDR3 is built from 18 residues. CDR3 protein: CASGTGTSGREFTDTQYF. DNA of the CDR3: TGTGCTAGTGGCACCGGGACTAGCGGGAGGGAGTTCACAGATACGCAGTATTTT.

In its sample, this clone was seen once. This chain links TRBV19 with TRBJ2-7; TRBD1 matches at 10 bases. The CDR3 loop spans 14 amino acids. CDR1 and CDR2 from the germline V gene are LNHDA and SQIVND (reference sequence). Germline trimming cut 6 bases from V and 7 bases from J; bases unmatched to any gene: 9. Here the CDR3 reads CASSAGQGNLEQYF. In DNA, the CDR3 is TGTGCCAGTAGCGCGGGACAGGGGAACCTGGAGCAGTACTTC.

V usage is TRBV30 and J usage is TRBJ2-2; 9 positions agree with TRBD2. Germline V lookup: CDR1 GTSNPN, CDR2 SVGIG (reference sequence). The CDR3 length is 16 residues. Trimming took 0 bases from V and 6 from J; bases not matched to a gene: 8. The CDR3 nucleotides read TGTGCCTGGAGTGTCGGCGGGGGGGCTGGTTCCGGGGAGCTGTTTTTT. As protein: CAWSVGGGAGSGELFF. The variable domain in full, completed from reference TRBV30 and TRBJ2-2, reads SQTIHQWPATLVQPVGSPLSLECTVEGTSNPNLYWYRQAAGRGLQLLFYSVGIGQISSEVPQNLSASRPQDRQFILSSKKLLLSDSGFYLCAWSVGGGAGSGELFFGEGSRLTVL.

This clone was detected only a few times. The V and J genes are TRBV15 and TRBJ2-1; the D is unclear. V was cut by 5 bases and J by 12 bases, with 14 bases left in between. There are 12 residues in the CDR3. Per the germline V gene, CDR1 is LNHNV and CDR2 is YYDKDF (reference sequence). CDR3 protein: CATSGLGYGQFF. The CDR3 nucleotides read TGTGCCACCAGCGGGCTTGGGTACGGGCAGTTCTTC.

The rearrangement joins TRBV27 to TRBJ2-3, with TRBD2 identical over 8 bases. CDR1 is MNHEY and CDR2 is SMNVEV in the germline V gene (reference sequence). This CDR3 spans 18 amino acids. J gave up 3 bases and V 5 bases, and 16 bases lay outside the gene matches. The DNA for the CDR3 is TGTGCCAGCAGTCTAGAGGGACTAGTTGGGACCCCAACAGATACGCAGTATTTT. Encoded protein: CASSLEGLVGTPTDTQYF.

This sequence joins TRBV14 and TRBJ1-4, with 7 positions matching TRBD1. V dropped 4 bases and J dropped 4; count of bases not matched to a gene: 9. The germline V gene encodes CDR1 SGHDN and CDR2 FVKESK. This CDR3 has 16 amino acids. The CDR3 DNA is TGTGCCAGCAGCCCTAGACGAGGGGGCAATAATGAAAAACTGTTTTTT. Protein sequence: CASSPRRGGNNEKLFF. Full variable domain (outside the CDR3, taken from reference TRBV14 and TRBJ1-4): EAGVTQFPSHSVIEKGQTVTLRCDPISGHDNLYWYRRVMGKEIKFLLHFVKESKQDESGMPNNRFLAERTGGTYSTLKVQPAELEDSGVYFCASSPRRGGNNEKLFFGSGTQLSVL.

Only a few counts were recorded for this clone. This rearrangement joins TRBV29-1 to TRBJ2-7; D gene unclear. The germline V and J ends were trimmed by 4 bases and 1 base, with 17 bases remaining between them. Germline V gives CDR1 SQVTM, CDR2 ANQGSEA. The CDR3 is 15 amino acids. CDR3 nucleotides: TGCAGCGTTGGGCTGCGGCAAACTAAATCCTACGAGCAGTACTTC. Protein: CSVGLRQTKSYEQYF.

This clone was counted only a few times. V gene TRBV7-2 combines with J gene TRBJ1-4; possibly TRBD1 for D (6 bases). CDR1 is SGHTA and CDR2 is FQGNSA in the germline V gene. The length of the CDR3 is 12 residues. V was cut by 5 bases and J by 8 bases, with 9 bases left in between. The CDR3 DNA follows: TGTGCCAGCAGCAACCAGGGGGAAAAACTGTTTTTT. Translating gives CASSNQGEKLFF.

The J gene is TRBJ2-5, the V gene TRBV7-3; 10 nucleotides align to TRBD2. The germline V gene has CDR1 SGHTA and CDR2 FQGTGA. After removal of 1 base from V and 5 bases from J, the junction contained 1 base not matched to a gene. The CDR3 is made up of 14 amino acids. CDR3 region: CASSLSSGRETQYF. CDR3 DNA sequence: TGTGCCAGCAGCTTAAGTAGCGGGAGGGAGACCCAGTACTTC.

The V call is TRBV19, the J call TRBJ2-7; D is possibly TRBD1 (5 bases). Germline V lookup: CDR1 LNHDA, CDR2 SQIVND (reference sequence). V was pared by 4 bases and J by 2 bases, with 12 bases between. This CDR3 spans 14 amino acids. CDR3: CASSTGSGPYEQYF. As DNA, the CDR3 is TGTGCCAGTAGTACCGGATCAGGGCCCTACGAGCAGTACTTC.